This T cell receptor (beta chain) emerged from a study of blood T cells in healthy people across ages. Concerning this clonotype: Its target is unknown.

In germline, CDR1 is SGHVS, CDR2 FNYEAQ. The trim removed 2 bases at V and 5 bases at J, leaving 6 bases unmatched. The CDR3 is 15 residues long. Through a sample-barcoded 5' primer and a J-beta primer mix, a second PCR was run for about 7 to 12 cycles. TCRdb analysed the 5' RACE reads with MiXCR anew, one entry per CDR3 protein. The sample yields 780,000 or so distinct CDR3 sequences, approximately 60% seen once. Each donor had around 11 milliliters of peripheral blood drawn. Per-sample yields of isolated PBMCs were at least 6 million. Findings and limits, study-wide: Older age coincided with a roughly linear decline in TCR beta diversity per million T cells. Naive CD4+ cell counts and diversity both ran higher in long-lived than in aged donors.

The sequence derives from a man aged 35-49 years in good health. Sequenced: blood. The chain joins TRBV7-6 to TRBJ2-1; the match to TRBD1 covers 7 bases. The CDR3 DNA reads TGTGCCAGCAGCTTACGGGACAGCAAGAACAATGAGCAGTTCTTC. This encodes CASSLRDSKNNEQFF.